The 32 T cell receptor beta chains below come from one sample, sequenced in a study of control samples from healthy donors and cancer patients. Libraries were prepared by immunoSEQ multiplex PCR; TCRdb keeps only in-frame clonotypes and omits some of them. The table shows some 200,000 clones, with 91% occurring only once. Sequencing was done on a sample of blood. The receptors stem from a woman aged 25 to 45 in good health.

J is TRBJ2-6 and V is TRBV4-3; D uncertain. The V end lost 0 bases, the J end lost 1 base, and 7 bases lay between the germline ends. Germline V lookup: CDR1 LGHNA, CDR2 YSLEER. The CDR3 totals 16 residues. Written as DNA, the CDR3 is TGCGCCAGCAGCCAAGACGCGACTTCTGGGGCCAACGTCCTGACTTTC. This gives the protein CASSQDATSGANVLTF.

V and J are TRBV5-1 and TRBJ2-5, with 10 nucleotides matching TRBD1. The germline CDR1 and CDR2 sequences are SGHRS and YFSETQ. The CDR3 length is 14 residues. Trimming at V came to 4 bases and at J to 4 bases, leaving 4 bases not matched to a gene. The CDR3 DNA reads as TGCGCCAGCAGCCCACGACAGGGGGCAGAGACCCAGTACTTC. Protein: CASSPRQGAETQYF.

V is TRBV6-5 and J is TRBJ1-6; D may be TRBD1 (5 bases). V was clipped by 6 bases and J by 3 bases, with 9 bases between them. The CDR3 totals 14 residues. Per the germline V gene, CDR1 is MNHEY and CDR2 is SVGAGI. The CDR3 coding sequence is TGTGCCAGCAGGCTGACAGACTATAATTCACCCCTCCACTTT. Translated: CASRLTDYNSPLHF.

The rearrangement links TRBV30 to TRBJ2-1, with D unclear. Trimming took 5 bases from V and 5 from J, leaving 7 bases between them. There are 11 residues in the CDR3. CDR1 is GTSNPN, CDR2 SVGIG, per germline (reference sequence). CDR3 in amino acids: CAWGHHNEQFF. The CDR3 region has the DNA TGTGCCTGGGGCCACCACAATGAGCAGTTCTTC.

This clone showed up just once. CDR3 nucleotide sequence: TGTGCCAGCAGCCGACAGGGCCCCTATGGCTACACCTTC. The encoded protein is CASSRQGPYGYTF. The V call is TRBV14, the J call TRBJ1-2; 7 bases agree with TRBD1. V was pared by 4 bases and J by 4 bases, with 3 bases of the junction left unmatched. Germline CDR1 is SGHDN and CDR2 is FVKESK. CDR3 size: 13 residues.

The chain joins TRBV7-2 to TRBJ2-1; 7 bases are shared with TRBD2. V shed 4 bases and J 8 bases; nucleotides not matched to a gene: 5. Germline lookup yields CDR1 SGHTA and CDR2 FQGNSA. This CDR3 has 13 amino acids. CDR3 in amino acids: CASSYRLAHEQFF. CDR3 bases: TGTGCCAGCAGCTACCGACTAGCTCATGAGCAGTTCTTC. Filled out from reference TRBV7-2 and TRBJ2-1, the complete variable domain reads GAGVSQSPSNKVTEKGKDVELRCDPISGHTALYWYRQSLGQGLEFLIYFQGNSAPDKSGLPSDRFSAERTGGSVSTLTIQRTQQEDSAVYLCASSYRLAHEQFFGPGTRLTVL.

The chain recombines TRBV7-9 with TRBJ1-4; the D is unclear. Per the germline V gene, CDR1 is SEHNR and CDR2 is FQNEAQ (reference sequence). The CDR3 consists of 15 residues. V lost 1 base and J 4 bases, leaving 10 bases between the germline ends. CDR3 nucleotide sequence: TGTGCCAGCAGCTTAGGGTCAGACCTTAATGAAAAACTGTTTTTT. Protein sequence: CASSLGSDLNEKLFF.

This chain links TRBV6-6 with TRBJ2-7; 8 positions agree with TRBD2. The CDR3 consists of 15 residues. CDR1 and CDR2 (germline): MNHNY, SVGAGI (reference sequence). V was pared by 5 bases and J by 3 bases, with 9 bases of the junction left unmatched. CDR3 coding DNA: TGTGCCAGCAGTATTACGAGCGGGGGCCGCTACGAGCAGTACTTC. Translated, it gives CASSITSGGRYEQYF.

This chain joins TRBV4-1 and TRBJ2-5; possible D gene TRBD1, 5 bases. V lost 0 bases to trimming and J lost 6 bases, with 11 bases between them. CDR1 is MGHRA, CDR2 YSYEKL, per germline. CDR3 size: 14 residues. This CDR3 reads CASSQEQGGQTQYF. The DNA of the CDR3 is TGCGCCAGCAGCCAAGAGCAGGGTGGACAGACCCAGTACTTC.

The gene calls are TRBV6-4 and TRBJ2-7; 7 bases map to TRBD2. V shed 2 bases and J 2 bases; nucleotides not matched to a gene: 6. CDR1 is MRHNA, CDR2 SNTAGT, per germline. The CDR3 is made up of 15 amino acids. As DNA, the CDR3 is TGTGCCAGCAGTGACAGAGCGGGATCCACCTACGAGCAGTACTTC. Translation: CASSDRAGSTYEQYF.

This sequence joins TRBV5-1 and TRBJ1-2, with TRBD1 matching over 9 bases. CDR1 and CDR2 from the germline V gene are SGHRS and YFSETQ. V was pared by 0 bases and J by 4 bases, with 4 bases of the junction left unmatched. This CDR3 is built from 15 residues. CDR3 DNA: TGCGCCAGCAGCTTGGGGGACAGGGAGGTCTATGGCTACACCTTC. Its protein product is CASSLGDREVYGYTF.

The chain has TRBV28 and TRBJ2-1; perhaps TRBD1 as D (6 bases). V was cut by 6 bases and J by 5 bases, with 14 bases left in between. The CDR3 runs to 14 residues. CDR1 and CDR2 from the germline V gene are MDHEN and SYDVKM. For the CDR3, the DNA is TGTGCCAGCAGCTTCGACAGGCCCAACAATGAGCAGTTCTTC. Protein product: CASSFDRPNNEQFF.

In this sample, this clone turned up once. The CDR3 DNA is TGTGCCAGCATCAGGGATGCCGGGGAGCTGTTTTTT. As protein: CASIRDAGELFF. The chain joins TRBV7-9 to TRBJ2-2; a weak D match, TRBD1 (5 bases). The CDR3 covers 12 residues. Between the trimmed V and J ends, which lost 7 bases and 6 bases, there was a span of 9 bases. Germline V gives CDR1 SEHNR, CDR2 FQNEAQ (reference sequence).

This chain links TRBV14 with TRBJ2-1; 10 nucleotides match TRBD2. This CDR3 spans 15 amino acids. Unmatched junction bases numbered 6, after V lost 6 bases and J lost 4 bases. Germline lookup yields CDR1 SGHDN and CDR2 FVKESK. For the CDR3, the DNA is TGTGCCAGCAGGCCTAGCGGGAGTCGGTACAATGAGCAGTTCTTC. Translation gives CASRPSGSRYNEQFF. Combining the CDR3 with reference TRBV14 and TRBJ2-1 gives the whole variable domain EAGVTQFPSHSVIEKGQTVTLRCDPISGHDNLYWYRRVMGKEIKFLLHFVKESKQDESGMPNNRFLAERTGGTYSTLKVQPAELEDSGVYFCASRPSGSRYNEQFFGPGTRLTVL.

The chain recombines TRBV19 with TRBJ1-5, with a tentative D call TRBD1 (5 bases). Germline CDR1 and CDR2: LNHDA and SQIVND (reference sequence). The CDR3 covers 14 residues. The V gene lost 5 bases and the J gene lost 1 base, with 9 bases spanning the gap. CDR3 sequence reads: CASSPGRSNQPQHF. In DNA, the CDR3 is TGTGCCAGTAGTCCGGGACGAAGCAATCAGCCCCAGCATTTT.

V gene TRBV5-1 combines with J gene TRBJ1-5; TRBD1 agrees at 7 bases. Per the germline V gene, CDR1 is SGHRS and CDR2 is YFSETQ. V lost 0 bases to trimming and J lost 0 bases; unmatched junction nucleotides: 0. The CDR3 totals 15 residues. In nucleotides, the CDR3 is TGCGCCAGCAGCTTGGACAGGGGTAGCAATCAGCCCCAGCATTTT. As protein: CASSLDRGSNQPQHF.

The V call is TRBV6-4, the J call TRBJ2-3; D possibly corresponds to TRBD2 (5 bases). Germline CDR1 MRHNA, CDR2 SNTAGT. The CDR3 length is 14 residues. Deletions cut 5 bases from V and 1 base from J, with 10 bases between. Written as DNA, the CDR3 is TGTGCCAGCAGTCCCGACGGGGGCACAGATACGCAGTATTTT. It translates to CASSPDGGTDTQYF.

The V and J genes are TRBV29-1 and TRBJ1-2, with D perhaps TRBD1 (6 bases). The CDR3 is made up of 13 amino acids. Germline V lookup: CDR1 SQVTM, CDR2 ANQGSEA. Trimming removed 1 base at V and 8 bases at J, with 14 bases between. The CDR3 nucleotides read TGCAGCGTTGAAGCCCGCCGGGGGCAAGGCTACACCTTC. Protein: CSVEARRGQGYTF.

CDR3 bases: TGTGCCAGCAGCGTAGGTCCCAGTGGGACTAACTATGGCTACACCTTC. This gives the protein CASSVGPSGTNYGYTF. J is TRBJ1-2 and V is TRBV9; D remains ambiguous. The CDR3 consists of 16 residues. Germline V gives CDR1 SGDLS, CDR2 YYNGEE. Trimming took off 0 bases at V and 0 bases at J, with 12 bases between the two ends.

The rearrangement links TRBV28 to TRBJ1-6; D gene uncertain. Germline values: CDR1 MDHEN, CDR2 SYDVKM. Trimming removed 3 bases from V and 9 bases from J, with 12 bases in between. The CDR3 sequence is 14 residues long. The CDR3 coding sequence is TGTGCCAGCAGTTTGTGGCAGGTGGTTTCACCCCTCCACTTT. Encoded protein: CASSLWQVVSPLHF. The variable domain in full, completed from reference TRBV28 and TRBJ1-6, reads DVKVTQSSRYLVKRTGEKVFLECVQDMDHENMFWYRQDPGLGLRLIYFSYDVKMKEKGDIPEGYSVSREKKERFSLILESASTNQTSMYLCASSLWQVVSPLHFGNGTRLTVT.

The chain carries TRBV7-8 and TRBJ1-2; TRBD1 matches at 9 bases. This CDR3 spans 15 amino acids. Germline V gene data show CDR1 as SGHVS and CDR2 as FQNEAQ. J was trimmed by 5 bases and V by 1 base; bases with no gene match: 5. CDR3 nucleotide sequence: TGTGCCAGCAGCTTAGGTCGGGACAGGGCATATGGCTACACCTTC. Protein product: CASSLGRDRAYGYTF.

The chain employs TRBV10-3 and TRBJ2-1; TRBD2 matches 10 bases. V lost 4 bases and J lost 8; bases outside the gene matches: 8. Per the germline V gene, CDR1 is ENHRY and CDR2 is SYGVKD. The CDR3 sequence is 15 residues long. The CDR3 DNA reads as TGTGCCATCAGTGCCTCTAGCGGGAGTGGTTATGAGCAGTTCTTC. Its protein product is CAISASSGSGYEQFF.

The chain links TRBV7-2 to TRBJ2-5; 10 bases are shared with TRBD2. J gave up 1 base and V 3 bases, and 5 bases lay outside the gene matches. This CDR3 has 16 amino acids. The V gene's germline CDR1 is SGHTA and CDR2 FQGNSA. The CDR3 DNA reads TGTGCCAGCAGCTTGGCACTAGCGGGACCCCAAGAGACCCAGTACTTC. It encodes CASSLALAGPQETQYF.

The chain has TRBV27 and TRBJ2-4; D gene uncertain. The germline V gene encodes CDR1 MNHEY and CDR2 SMNVEV (reference sequence). This CDR3 is built from 14 residues. V lost 2 bases and J lost 1, with 6 bases in between. The chain's CDR3 is CASSLSGAKNIQYF. The CDR3 coding sequence is TGTGCCAGCAGTTTAAGTGGGGCCAAAAACATTCAGTACTTC.

This clone has just a few counts. The rearrangement joins TRBV7-2 to TRBJ1-5, with D unresolved. CDR3 length equals 14 residues. Germline CDR1 SGHTA, CDR2 FQGNSA. V was pared by 1 base and J by 3 bases, with 7 bases between. CDR3: CASSLGSVNQPQHF. CDR3 DNA sequence: TGTGCCAGCAGCTTAGGGTCGGTCAATCAGCCCCAGCATTTT.

The chain joins TRBV9 to TRBJ2-1, with TRBD2 matching over 10 bases. The CDR3 runs to 15 residues. The J segment lost 4 bases and the V segment lost 3 bases, leaving 4 bases of the junction unmatched. Per the germline V gene, CDR1 is SGDLS and CDR2 is YYNGEE. CDR3 protein: CASSALSGGYNEQFF. CDR3 DNA sequence: TGTGCCAGCAGCGCCCTTAGCGGGGGGTACAATGAGCAGTTCTTC.

This chain joins TRBV28 and TRBJ1-2; 10 bases agree with TRBD1. With V trimmed by 2 bases and J by 7 bases, 7 bases remained unmatched. Germline loops: CDR1 MDHEN, CDR2 SYDVKM. The CDR3 covers 15 residues. CDR3 protein: CASSLGLGQGFGYTF. The CDR3 DNA reads TGTGCCAGCAGTTTAGGGTTGGGACAGGGGTTTGGCTACACCTTC.

The chain employs TRBV18 and TRBJ2-1, with 13 nucleotides matching TRBD2. The V gene's germline CDR1 is KGHSH and CDR2 LQKENI. V dropped 4 bases and J dropped 0; count of bases not matched to a gene: 0. The CDR3 length is 16 residues. This CDR3 reads CASSRTSGSSYNEQFF. The CDR3 bases are TGTGCCAGCTCACGGACTAGCGGGAGCTCCTACAATGAGCAGTTCTTC.

In its sample, this clone was seen once. J is TRBJ2-2 and V is TRBV14; a possible D gene is TRBD1 (6 bases). The germline V gene encodes CDR1 SGHDN and CDR2 FVKESK. V shed 4 bases and J shed 4 bases, with 13 bases lying between them. The CDR3 consists of 15 residues. CDR3 sequence reads: CASSLTGWSTGELFF. In DNA, the CDR3 is TGTGCCAGCAGCCTAACAGGGTGGAGCACCGGGGAGCTGTTTTTT. The full variable domain, in which reference TRBV14 and TRBJ2-2 provide the parts outside the CDR3, is EAGVTQFPSHSVIEKGQTVTLRCDPISGHDNLYWYRRVMGKEIKFLLHFVKESKQDESGMPNNRFLAERTGGTYSTLKVQPAELEDSGVYFCASSLTGWSTGELFFGEGSRLTVL.

A single count supports this clone. The chain joins TRBV7-3 to TRBJ1-2; the D is unclear. V gave up 8 bases and J gave up 0 bases, with 19 bases separating them. The V gene's germline CDR1 is SGHTA and CDR2 FQGTGA. The CDR3 spans 16 residues. The DNA of the CDR3 is TGTGCCAGCCGGAGTGCCGGCAGCCCCCCTAACTATGGCTACACCTTC. This gives the protein CASRSAGSPPNYGYTF.

In DNA, the CDR3 is TGCGCCAGCAGCTTGAAACAGGGCTATGGCTACACCTTC. It yields the protein CASSLKQGYGYTF. The gene calls are TRBV5-1 and TRBJ1-2, with D possibly matching TRBD1 (6 bases). CDR3 length equals 13 residues. CDR1 SGHRS and CDR2 YFSETQ come from the germline V gene. V was trimmed by 1 base and J by 4 bases, leaving 8 bases between them.

CDR3 region: CASSPQGLNTEAFF. The DNA of the CDR3 is TGTGCCAGCTCACCACAGGGACTGAACACTGAAGCTTTCTTT. The chain is built from TRBV18 and TRBJ1-1; TRBD1 might be the D (5 bases). Looked up from germline, CDR1 is KGHSH and CDR2 is LQKENI. V lost 1 base, J lost 0 bases, and 6 bases lay in between. The CDR3 is made up of 14 amino acids.